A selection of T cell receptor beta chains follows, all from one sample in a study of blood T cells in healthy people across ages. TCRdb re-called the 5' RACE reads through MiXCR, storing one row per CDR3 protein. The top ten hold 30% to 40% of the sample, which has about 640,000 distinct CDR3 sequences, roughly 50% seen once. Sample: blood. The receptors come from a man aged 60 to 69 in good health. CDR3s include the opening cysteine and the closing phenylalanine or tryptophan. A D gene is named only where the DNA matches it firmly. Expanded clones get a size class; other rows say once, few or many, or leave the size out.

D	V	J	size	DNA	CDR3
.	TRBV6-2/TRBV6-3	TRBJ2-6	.	TGTGCCAGCAGTTACCCCGACGTGGCTGGGGCCAACGTCCTGACTTTC	CASSYPDVAGANVLTF
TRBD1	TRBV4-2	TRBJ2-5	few	TGTGCCAGCAGCCAAGAACAGGGGAAAGAGACCCAGTACTTC	CASSQEQGKETQYF
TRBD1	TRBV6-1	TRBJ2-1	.	TGTGCCAGCGGGAATCCGGGACAGGCGGTCGAGCAGTTCTTC	CASGNPGQAVEQFF
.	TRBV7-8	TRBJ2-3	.	TGTGCCAGCAGCTTTGGCAGGGTTGGAGATACGCAGTATTTT	CASSFGRVGDTQYF
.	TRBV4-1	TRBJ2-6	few	TGCGCCAGCAGCCAAGATCAGGCCGTCTCTGGGGCCAACGTCCTGACTTTC	CASSQDQAVSGANVLTF
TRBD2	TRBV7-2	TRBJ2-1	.	TGTGCCAGCAGGCTAGCGGGGGGGCAAAATGAGCAGTTCTTC	CASRLAGGQNEQFF
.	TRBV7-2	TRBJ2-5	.	TGTGCCAGCGGAACCCCGAGCTGGCCCCTCCGAGAGACCCAGTACTTC	CASGTPSWPLRETQYF
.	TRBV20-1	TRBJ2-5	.	TGCAGTGCTAGACCCCAGGGGGGAAAAGAGACCCAGTACTTC	CSARPQGGKETQYF
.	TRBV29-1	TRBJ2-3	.	TGCAGCGTTGAATTCGCAGGCACAGATACGCAGTATTTT	CSVEFAGTDTQYF
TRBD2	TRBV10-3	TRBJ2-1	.	TGTGCCATCAGCGTCAGGACTAGCGGGACCTCCTACAATGAGCAGTTCTTC	CAISVRTSGTSYNEQFF
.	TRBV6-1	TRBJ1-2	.	TGTGCCAGCCACAGGCCGGGCACCTATGGCTACACCTTC	CASHRPGTYGYTF
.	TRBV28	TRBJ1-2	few	TGTGCCAGCAGTTGGAAGACCTATGGCTACACCTTC	CASSWKTYGYTF
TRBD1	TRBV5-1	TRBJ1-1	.	TGCGCCAGCAGCCCGCGACAGGGAGGGGACACTGAAGCTTTCTTT	CASSPRQGGDTEAFF
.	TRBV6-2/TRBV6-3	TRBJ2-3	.	TGTGCCAGCAGTTACAGAGATCTGAATACGCAGTATTTT	CASSYRDLNTQYF
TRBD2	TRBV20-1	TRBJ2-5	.	TGCAGTGCAAAGGGATTAGCGGGGGGGCAAGAGACCCAGTACTTC	CSAKGLAGGQETQYF
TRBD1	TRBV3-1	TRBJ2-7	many	TGTGCCAGCAGCCAGGGACAGGGCTCCTACGAGCAGTACTTC	CASSQGQGSYEQYF
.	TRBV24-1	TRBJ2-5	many	TGTGCCACCAGTGATGTAAGATGGGGCCAAGAGACCCAGTACTTC	CATSDVRWGQETQYF
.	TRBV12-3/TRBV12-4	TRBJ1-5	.	TGTGCCAGCAGTTTAGGCCCGACGGGAAGCAATCAGCCCCAGCATTTT	CASSLGPTGSNQPQHF
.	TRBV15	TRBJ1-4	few	TGTGCCACCAGCAGAGGGGGAAGGGAAAAACTGTTTTTT	CATSRGGREKLFF
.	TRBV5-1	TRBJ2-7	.	TGCGCCAGCAGCTTGGAGACAGTGCCCTACGAGCAGTACTTC	CASSLETVPYEQYF
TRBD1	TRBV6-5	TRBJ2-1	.	TGTGCCAGCAGTTACGGAACGACGGGACAGCGCTCCTACAATGAGCAGTTCTTC	CASSYGTTGQRSYNEQFF
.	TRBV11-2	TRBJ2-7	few	TGTGCCAGCAGCTTCTCCACGACTAGAATTGACTACGAGCAGTACTTC	CASSFSTTRIDYEQYF